The 12 T cell receptor beta chains listed next were all sequenced from one sample in a study of blood T cell repertoires in COVID-19. Libraries were prepared by immunoSEQ multiplex PCR; TCRdb keeps only in-frame clonotypes and omits some of them. The sample lists hundreds of thousands of clones; around 90% were seen once. The sequencing input was PBMCs or T cells enriched from blood (not recorded which). Receptor source: a man between 45 and 60 years old who had been exposed to COVID-19.

V is TRBV6-5 and J is TRBJ1-2; D remains unclear. Per germline, CDR1 MNHEY and CDR2 SVGAGI. There are 13 residues in the CDR3. The V end was cut by 8 bases, the J end by 6 bases, with 16 bases between. The CDR3 DNA is TGTGCCAGCTCCCTGGAAAGGGAGGATGGCTACACCTTC. Its protein product is CASSLEREDGYTF.

This rearrangement joins TRBV7-3 to TRBJ1-6, with D perhaps TRBD1 (5 bases). V was cut by 2 bases and J by 5 bases, with 7 bases left in between. CDR1 is SGHTA and CDR2 is FQGTGA in the germline V gene. The CDR3 extends over 14 amino acids. The CDR3 DNA reads as TGTGCCAGCAGCTTACGACAGAATAATTCACCCCTCCACTTT. Translation: CASSLRQNNSPLHF.

J is TRBJ2-1 and V is TRBV24-1; 9 positions match TRBD2. With 2 bases clipped from V and 4 bases from J, the junction kept 5 bases outside the gene matches. This CDR3 has 16 residues. Looked up from germline, CDR1 is KGHDR and CDR2 is SFDVKD. In nucleotides, the CDR3 is TGTGCCACCAGTGATTGGAGCGGGGGGAGTTACAATGAGCAGTTCTTC. It specifies CATSDWSGGSYNEQFF.

V usage is TRBV4-2 and J usage is TRBJ2-7; TRBD2 might be the D (5 bases). The CDR3 has 14 residues. The V gene's germline CDR1 is LGHNA and CDR2 YNFKEQ. V lost 4 bases to trimming and J lost 3 bases, with 13 bases between them. CDR3 in DNA: TGTGCCAGCAGCCGGAGGACGGACGGCTACGAGCAGTACTTC. Amino acids: CASSRRTDGYEQYF.

The genes are TRBV10-3 and TRBJ1-1; 9 bases line up with TRBD1. V shed 4 bases, J shed 5 bases, and the junction held 5 bases outside the gene matches. Germline CDR1 ENHRY, CDR2 SYGVKD. This CDR3 is built from 14 residues. In DNA form, the CDR3 reads TGTGCCATCAGTGGGGGACAGGGAAGAACTGAAGCTTTCTTT. Translating it yields CAISGGQGRTEAFF.

This chain connects TRBV5-4 to TRBJ1-6; unclear D gene. CDR3 size: 12 residues. Trimming removed 3 bases at V and 9 bases at J, with 7 bases between. Germline V gives CDR1 SGHNT, CDR2 YYREEE (reference sequence). The CDR3 reads CASSSPRSPLHF. CDR3 nucleotides: TGTGCCAGCAGCTCCCCCCGTTCACCCCTCCACTTT.

The rearrangement joins TRBV24-1 to TRBJ2-1; D is undetermined. The CDR3 loop spans 18 amino acids. CDR1 and CDR2 (germline): KGHDR, SFDVKD. V was cut by 3 bases and J by 0 bases, with 17 bases left in between. Written as DNA, the CDR3 is TGTGCCACCAGTGATCCGAGCCTGCCTTCGAGCTCCTACAATGAGCAGTTCTTC. Translating gives CATSDPSLPSSSYNEQFF.

The rearrangement uses TRBV11-3 and TRBJ2-7, with unresolved D. Germline CDR1 and CDR2: SGHNT and YENEEA. CDR3 length equals 14 residues. Trimming stripped 5 bases from V and 0 bases from J, with 11 bases between. As DNA, the CDR3 is TGTGCCAGCAGCACCTCGCGGAGCTCCTACGAGCAGTACGTC. It translates to CASSTSRSSYEQYV.

The chain uses TRBV19 and TRBJ2-3, with 8 bases matching TRBD2. J lost 0 bases, V lost 5 bases, and 10 bases had no gene match. CDR3 length equals 17 residues. The germline CDR1 and CDR2 sequences are LNHDA and SQIVND (reference sequence). In nucleotides, the CDR3 is TGTGCCAGTAGTCCCTACGGGGGGGGCTCTAGCACAGATACGCAGTATTTT. Its protein is CASSPYGGGSSTDTQYF.

Note on this clone: This specimen includes other DNA sequences encoding the same CDR3. This chain joins TRBV18 and TRBJ2-1; 9 bases match TRBD2. Unmatched junction bases numbered 9, after V lost 6 bases and J lost 6 bases. CDR1 is KGHSH and CDR2 is LQKENI in the germline V gene. The CDR3 contains 15 residues. Here the CDR3 DNA reads TGTGCCAGCTCCCCCTTAGCGGGAGTTAGCAATGAGCAGTTCTTC. Amino acids: CASSPLAGVSNEQFF. The full variable domain, rest sourced from reference TRBV18 and TRBJ2-1, is NAGVMQNPRHLVRRRGQEARLRCSPMKGHSHVYWYRQLPEEGLKFMVYLQKENIIDESGMPKERFSAEFPKEGPSILRIQQVVRGDSAAYFCASSPLAGVSNEQFFGPGTRLTVL.

J is TRBJ2-7 and V is TRBV5-1; 7 bases map to TRBD1. The junction had 6 bases not matched to a gene; V was cut back by 2 bases and J by 10 bases. Germline lookup yields CDR1 SGHRS and CDR2 YFSETQ. This CDR3 is 12 amino acids long. The CDR3 DNA follows: TGCGCCAGCAGCTTTGAAGGGGGCCGTCAGTACTTC. Its protein is CASSFEGGRQYF.

This rearrangement joins TRBV24-1 to TRBJ2-7, with TRBD1 matching over 9 bases. Germline CDR1 and CDR2: KGHDR and SFDVKD. V gave up 4 bases and J gave up 2 bases; unmatched junction bases: 5. This CDR3 has 15 amino acids. CDR3 in amino acids: CATSDWDRDPYEQYV. In nucleotides, the CDR3 is TGTGCCACCAGTGACTGGGACAGGGACCCCTACGAGCAGTACGTC.